This T cell receptor beta chain was recovered during a study of blood T cell repertoires in COVID-19. V lost 3 bases to trimming and J lost 4 bases, with 6 bases between them. Per germline, CDR1 WSHSY and CDR2 SAAADI. This CDR3 spans 12 amino acids. Here immunoSEQ multiplex PCR was the method, and the copy in TCRdb shows in-frame clones only, minus some. This sample has nearly 300,000 clones; around 84% occur once, and the top ten carry approximately 1.5%. The origin of this receptor is a human donor with COVID-19, enrolled during active disease. The donor label of this sample is uncertain. This rearrangement joins TRBV10-2 to TRBJ1-1; perhaps TRBD1 as D (5 bases). Specimen: peripheral blood. In DNA, the CDR3 is TGCGCCAGCAGTGAAGGGGTCACTGAAGCTTTCTTT. Amino acids: CASSEGVTEAFF.